Presented here are 8 T cell receptor beta chains from one specimen sequenced in a study of vaccination effects on CD4 cells after COVID-19. The assay was immunoSEQ multiplex PCR, and TCRdb's table has in-frame clones only and misses some. Found here are about 50,000 clones, over 60% of them singletons; the top ten hold more than 13%. For these receptors, no antigen is known. Expansion of antigen-specific CD4+ T cells with viral peptide pools was carried out by the ViraFEST assay before sequencing. With roughly 9 days of culture completed, CD4+ T cells were isolated. Participants completed two doses of the BNT162b2 or mRNA-1273 vaccine. Sample: CD4+ T cells from PBMCs cultured with HCoV-OC43 spike peptides, taken after COVID-19 vaccination. The subset was: HCoV-OC43 spike overlapping peptide pool stimulation. Source of these receptors: a human donor who received a COVID-19 vaccine.

The rearrangement uses TRBV12-5 and TRBJ2-7; D not certain. The CDR3 is made up of 12 amino acids. In germline, CDR1 is LGHNT, CDR2 FRNRAP. V shed 7 bases and J shed 2 bases, with 9 bases lying between them. CDR3 sequence reads: CASEVDTYEQYF. The CDR3 nucleotides read TGTGCTAGTGAGGTTGACACCTACGAGCAGTACTTC.

The rearrangement joins TRBV6-6 to TRBJ1-1; 10 nucleotides agree with TRBD1. Germline V gene sequence: CDR1 MNHNY, CDR2 SVGAGI (reference sequence). V was pared by 5 bases and J by 3 bases, with 6 bases of the junction left unmatched. This CDR3 has 15 amino acids. The CDR3 sequence is CASSGTGEGYTEAFF. The CDR3 bases are TGTGCCAGCAGTGGGACAGGGGAAGGATACACTGAAGCTTTCTTT.

This chain uses TRBV2 with TRBJ2-3; TRBD1 agrees at 11 bases. The junction had 2 bases not matched to a gene; V was cut back by 1 base and J by 5 bases. The CDR3 spans 15 residues. CDR1 is SNHLY, CDR2 FYNNEI, per germline. DNA of the CDR3: TGTGCCAGCAGTGAAGAGGGACAGGGGGGAGATACGCAGTATTTT. Its protein is CASSEEGQGGDTQYF. The full variable domain, rest sourced from reference TRBV2 and TRBJ2-3, is EPEVTQTPSHQVTQMGQEVILRCVPISNHLYFYWYRQILGQKVEFLVSFYNNEISEKSEIFDDQFSVERPDGSNFTLKIRSTKLEDSAMYFCASSEEGQGGDTQYFGPGTRLTVL.

The chain employs TRBV7-9 and TRBJ1-2; D might be TRBD1 (5 bases). The germline V gene has CDR1 SEHNR and CDR2 FQNEAQ (reference sequence). V gave up 4 bases and J gave up 2 bases, with 11 bases separating them. The CDR3 has 14 residues. The CDR3 sequence is CASSSGRQNYGYTF. DNA for the CDR3: TGTGCCAGCAGCTCCGGGAGACAGAACTATGGCTACACCTTC.

The chain's CDR3 is CASSGRQGANYGYTF. The CDR3 DNA reads as TGTGCCAGCAGTGGGAGACAGGGGGCTAACTATGGCTACACCTTC. This chain uses TRBV11-2 with TRBJ1-2, with 9 bases matching TRBD1. CDR3 size: 15 residues. The junction had 5 bases not matched to a gene; V was cut back by 6 bases and J by 0 bases. Germline V gene sequence: CDR1 SGHAT, CDR2 FQNNGV.

This chain uses TRBV7-6 with TRBJ2-1; 11 positions match TRBD2. The CDR3 is 17 residues long. V trimming: 5 bases; J trimming: 6 bases; junction bases outside the gene matches: 12. The V gene's germline CDR1 is SGHVS and CDR2 FNYEAQ. The chain's CDR3 is CASSPTLSSGGLNEQFF. Written as DNA, the CDR3 is TGTGCCAGCAGCCCTACCCTATCTAGCGGGGGGCTCAATGAGCAGTTCTTC. Full variable domain (outside the CDR3, taken from reference TRBV7-6 and TRBJ2-1): GAGVSQSPRYKVTKRGQDVALRCDPISGHVSLYWYRQALGQGPEFLTYFNYEAQQDKSGLPNDRFSAERPEGSISTLTIQRTEQRDSAMYRCASSPTLSSGGLNEQFFGPGTRLTVL.

The chain couples TRBV5-5 to TRBJ2-3, with D hard to call. Trimming removed 0 bases from V and 5 bases from J, with 7 bases in between. The germline CDR1 and CDR2 sequences are SGHKS and YYEKEE (reference sequence). CDR3 length equals 13 residues. The CDR3 region is CASSLDLIDTQYF. The CDR3 DNA reads TGTGCCAGCAGCTTGGATTTAATAGATACGCAGTATTTT.

The chain links TRBV5-4 to TRBJ2-1; 9 nucleotides agree with TRBD2. Looked up from germline, CDR1 is SGHNT and CDR2 is YYREEE (reference sequence). V was pared by 7 bases and J by 7 bases, with 12 bases of the junction left unmatched. This CDR3 has 15 amino acids. CDR3 nucleotides: TGTGCCAGCTCGTCAGGGCCTAGCGGGGCGAATGAGCAGTTCTTC. The encoded protein is CASSSGPSGANEQFF.